Each of the 4 T cell receptor beta chains below was sequenced from the same sample in a study of T cells in Graves' hyperthyroidism and ophthalmopathy. TCR beta CDR3 regions were amplified from RNA transcripts. The primer set for the first-round RT-PCR of the TCR CDR3 was HTBI. One entry per CDR3 protein, called by TCRdb with MiXCR from the multiplex PCR reads. The sample comprises hundreds of thousands of distinct CDR3 sequences, 14% of which are singletons, and about 9.4% rests with the top ten. Sequenced sample: blood. The receptors shown here come from a young woman with Graves' hyperthyroidism.

In its sample, this clonotype was seen a few times. The chain has TRBV11-3 and TRBJ2-1; 8 bases are shared with TRBD1. The V gene end was trimmed by 4 bases and the J gene end by 3 bases; junction bases not matched to a gene: 5. Per germline, CDR1 SGHNT and CDR2 YENEEA. The length of the CDR3 is 15 residues. CDR3: CASSSGQGYYNEQFF. CDR3 in DNA: TGTGCCAGCAGCTCCGGACAGGGATACTACAATGAGCAGTTCTTC.

The table lists this clonotype with a few counts. CDR3 residues: CASSTGWGALSYEQYF. The CDR3 DNA follows: TGTGCCAGCAGTACAGGTTGGGGGGCCCTCTCCTACGAGCAGTACTTC. The chain joins TRBV27 to TRBJ2-7; D could derive from TRBD1 or TRBD2 (6 bases each). Looked up from germline, CDR1 is MNHEY and CDR2 is SMNVEV (reference sequence). Trimming pared 5 bases from V and 0 bases from J, leaving 17 bases between. This CDR3 is 16 amino acids long.

The J gene is TRBJ2-1, the V gene TRBV6-1; 11 nucleotides line up with TRBD2. CDR3 length: 18 amino acids. Germline V gene data show CDR1 as MNHNS and CDR2 as SASEGT. The ends lost 5 bases at V and 0 bases at J; junction bases unmatched: 9. CDR3 sequence: CASSPPSGRKSSYNEQFF. CDR3 nucleotides: TGTGCCAGCAGTCCGCCTAGCGGGAGGAAGAGCTCCTACAATGAGCAGTTCTTC.

J is TRBJ1-3 and V is TRBV6-6, with no clear D. The V end was cut by 0 bases, the J end by 0 bases, with 9 bases between. CDR3 size: 16 residues. Germline V gene lookup returns CDR1 MNHNY and CDR2 SVGAGI (reference sequence). CDR3 in amino acids: CASSYSSVISGNTIYF. The CDR3 coding sequence is TGTGCCAGCAGTTACTCGTCGGTGATCTCTGGAAACACCATATATTTT.